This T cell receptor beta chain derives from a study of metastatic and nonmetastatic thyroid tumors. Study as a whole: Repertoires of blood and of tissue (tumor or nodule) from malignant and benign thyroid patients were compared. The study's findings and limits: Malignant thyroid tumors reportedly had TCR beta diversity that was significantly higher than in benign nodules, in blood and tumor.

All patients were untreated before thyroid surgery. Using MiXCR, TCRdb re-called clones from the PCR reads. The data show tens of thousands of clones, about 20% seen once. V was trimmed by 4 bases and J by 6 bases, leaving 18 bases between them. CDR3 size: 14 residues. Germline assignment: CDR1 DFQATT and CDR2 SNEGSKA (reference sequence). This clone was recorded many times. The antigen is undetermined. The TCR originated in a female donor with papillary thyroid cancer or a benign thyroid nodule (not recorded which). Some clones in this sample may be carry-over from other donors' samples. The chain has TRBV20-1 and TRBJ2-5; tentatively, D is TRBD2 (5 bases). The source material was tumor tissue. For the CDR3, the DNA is TGCAGTGCTATCCGGGGTGGGGATCTGCAGACCCAGTACTTC. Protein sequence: CSAIRGGDLQTQYF.